This T cell receptor beta chain is drawn from a study of a mutant IDH1 vaccine in newly diagnosed glioma. Study-level findings and limits: Vaccine-induced immune responses were detected in roughly 92% of patients.

Sequenced by immunoSEQ multiplex PCR; TCRdb stores in-frame clones only, minus some. The repertoire includes around 60,000 clones, 70% to 85% of them detected once, and roughly 9.5% sits in the top ten. The length of the CDR3 is 15 residues. V lost 3 bases, J lost 5 bases, and 15 bases lay in between. Germline assignment: CDR1 SSHAT and CDR2 FNYEAQ (reference sequence). Concerning this clone itself: The antigen remains undetermined.

Indicated time point: week 11, during vaccination. Vaccine doses each comprised 300 ug of mutant IDH1 20-mer peptide, with topical imiquimod. The specimen was PBMCs, collected from a glioma patient whose treatment included an IDH1 peptide vaccine. This chain joins TRBV7-7 and TRBJ2-3; a weak D match, TRBD2 (5 bases). The TCR comes from a woman aged 45-65 years with glioma. The CDR3 is CASSFSGKAGDTQYF. CDR3 nucleotide sequence: TGTGCCAGCAGCTTTTCGGGGAAGGCGGGAGATACGCAGTATTTT. The variable domain in full, completed from reference TRBV7-7 and TRBJ2-3, reads GAGVSQSPRYKVTKRGQDVTLRCDPISSHATLYWYQQALGQGPEFLTYFNYEAQPDKSGLPSDRFSAERPEGSISTLTIQRTEQRDSAMYRCASSFSGKAGDTQYFGPGTRLTVL.